The source of this T cell receptor beta chain is a study of T cell responses to AZD1222 COVID-19 vaccine. The table came from immunoSEQ multiplex PCR; TCRdb's copy has only in-frame clones and leaves some out. The repertoire consists of 70,000 to 100,000 clones, with over 75% occurring once and the leading ten covering about 3.5%. As concerns this clone: The target antigen is unknown.

Study-wide findings and caveats: White British ancestry dominated among donors, who included more females, and clonal diversity was possibly underestimated. Just five to seven AZD1222 recipients tested seropositive at baseline.

CDR3 size: 14 residues. V lost 1 base, J lost 6 bases, and 8 bases lay in between. The germline V gene encodes CDR1 SGHRS and CDR2 YFSETQ. The V gene is TRBV5-1, the J gene TRBJ1-6, with D maybe TRBD1 (6 bases). This sequence originates from an adult who received the AZD1222 COVID-19 vaccine. Sequencing used peripheral blood, obtained 28 days after the second AZD1222 dose. The chain's CDR3 is CASSLIGGNSPLHF. The CDR3 bases are TGCGCCAGCAGCTTGATAGGGGGTAATTCACCCCTCCACTTT.